The clone carrying this TCR beta chain came up a few times. No antigen is known for it. From the germline J gene comes the end of the CDR3, since the read stops 3 residues before it. Within the sample, other DNA sequences also encode this same CDR3. The sample belongs to a study of T cell clonality in common variable immunodeficiency. Study conclusions and caveats: Shared TCRbeta clones were fewer between CVID subjects than controls. Reportedly, TCR beta sequences from common variable immunodeficiency showed fewer deletions and N-nucleotide insertions.

Profiled with immunoSEQ multiplex PCR; TCRdb holds only in-frame clones, not every one. The sample includes 25,000 to 35,000 clones, none of them occurring once. The CDR3 length is 14 residues. Germline CDR1 and CDR2: SNHLY and FYNNEI. With 11 bases removed from V and 3 bases from J, the gap between germline ends came to 19 bases. Of CVID subjects, 15 were female and roughly 29 male, mean age about 40. Material for sequencing was peripheral blood mononuclear cells. The chain joins TRBV2 to TRBJ1-1; D is possibly TRBD1 (6 bases). The receptor comes from a human donor with common variable immunodeficiency. The covered CDR3 bases are TGTGCCTCGAGGGGGGGGCTCTTTGACACTGAA. Translating it yields CASRGGLFDTE. The CDR3 reads in full as CASRGGLFDTEAFF.